This T cell receptor beta chain is from a study of OX40 agonist ivuxolimab in advanced cancers. Overall study: The patients received ivuxolimab by intravenous route every 2 weeks at 0.01 to 10 mg/kg. Earlier anti-PD-1, anti-PD-L1 or anti-CTLA-4 therapy was permitted; 30% to 45% had received some.

With regard to this clone: The antigen is undetermined.

Germline loops: CDR1 MNHNY, CDR2 SVGAGI (reference sequence). V trimming: 4 bases; J trimming: 2 bases; junction bases outside the gene matches: 7. This CDR3 has 16 residues. Clones were sequenced by immunoSEQ multiplex PCR, and TCRdb holds only the in-frame ones, with some missing. The sample includes about 64,000 clones, around 80% of them seen just once. Study-level results: Some of the lowest clonal expansion was seen in partial responders at 0.1-3.0 mg/kg. On average, a greater number of expanded clones characterised CD8+ T cells relative to CD4+.

This sample comprised CD4+ or CD8+ T cells sorted from blood, obtained in a trial of the OX40 agonist ivuxolimab. This clonotype was obtained from an adult with an advanced solid tumor such as melanoma, head and neck, liver or kidney cancer. The V and J genes are TRBV6-6 and TRBJ2-1; 8 bases align to TRBD2. This chain's CDR3 is CASSWLSGSTYNEQFF. In nucleotides, the CDR3 is TGTGCCAGCAGTTGGCTGAGCGGGAGTACCTACAATGAGCAGTTCTTC.